The 3 T cell receptor beta chains presented below share a single source sample, sequenced in a study of T cell responses to AZD1222 COVID-19 vaccine. Only in-frame clones appear in the TCRdb table, and some are missing; sequencing was by immunoSEQ multiplex PCR. The table lists approximately 180,000 clones, approximately 86% of them singletons. Source: peripheral blood, taken on day 0 of AZD1222 vaccination. The receptors were sampled from an adult in good health.

Concerning this clone: The junction and the germline gene differ at one end; a read error may be behind it. The V call is TRBV7-2, the J call TRBJ2-7, with 7 nucleotides matching TRBD2. CDR3 length: 14 amino acids. Germline V gene sequence: CDR1 SGHTA, CDR2 FQGNSA. The CDR3 protein is CASTLDGGTYEQYF. As DNA, the CDR3 is TGTGCCAGCACCTTAGACGGGGGGACCTACGAGCAGTACTTC.

This chain uses TRBV11-1 with TRBJ1-3; D gene uncertain. V was clipped by 4 bases and J by 3 bases, with 16 bases between them. From germline, CDR1 is SGHAT and CDR2 FQDESV (reference sequence). This CDR3 comprises 16 residues. The CDR3 loop reads CASSSYPERLGNTIYF. The CDR3 DNA follows: TGTGCCAGCAGCTCCTACCCAGAACGCCTTGGAAACACCATATATTTT.

This chain uses TRBV5-1 with TRBJ2-4; 8 nucleotides align to TRBD1. V lost 4 bases and J lost 6; bases outside the gene matches: 3. Germline CDR1 reads SGHRS; CDR2 reads YFSETQ. The CDR3 loop spans 13 amino acids. The DNA of the CDR3 is TGCGCCAGCAGCCCGGACAGGGTAAACATTCAGTACTTC. Translated, it gives CASSPDRVNIQYF. Supplemented by reference TRBV5-1 and TRBJ2-4, the full variable domain reads KAGVTQTPRYLIKTRGQQVTLSCSPISGHRSVSWYQQTPGQGLQFLFEYFSETQRNKGNFPGRFSGRQFSNSRSEMNVSTLELGDSALYLCASSPDRVNIQYFGAGTRLSVL.